The text below deals with one TCR beta chain. The cohort comprised adults aged about 18 to 100 years residing in approximately 25 US areas. This record belongs to a study of blood T cell repertoires in COVID-19. Study in general: Acute and convalescent COVID-19 samples came from the United States, Italy and Spain. From T cells, B-cell-depleted T cells, or PBMCs came the material, which was cDNA or gDNA.

This CDR3 contains 16 residues. CDR1 is KGHSH and CDR2 is LQKENI in the germline V gene. V shed 3 bases, J shed 10 bases, and the junction held 8 bases outside the gene matches. As originally analysed: It was from reference gene primer amplification that nucleated cell counts were estimated. Data came from immunoSEQ multiplex PCR; TCRdb stores just in-frame clones and leaves some out. V and J calls plus clone size are reproduced from that table; the DNA served to infer D and trimming. The sample shows about 140,000 clones, about four fifths of them seen only once. Material: PBMCs or T cells enriched from blood (not recorded which). This sequence originates from a woman aged 50 to 65 with acute COVID-19. The gene calls are TRBV18 and TRBJ2-1; 14 bases line up with TRBD2. CDR3: CASSPPTSGGDMEQFF. CDR3 bases: TGTGCCAGCTCACCTCCGACTAGCGGGGGGGATATGGAGCAGTTCTTC.